The clone carrying this T cell receptor beta chain was observed a few times. With 60 Vbeta and 13 Jbeta primers, the PCR was carried out. Some clones are missing from TCRdb's copy, which holds only in-frame ones; the method was immunoSEQ multiplex PCR. The repertoire holds over 30,000 clones, with about 70% as singletons. This CDR3 comprises 14 residues. V lost 5 bases, J lost 3 bases, and 5 bases stayed unmatched. Germline assignment: CDR1 MNHEY and CDR2 SMNVEV (reference sequence). These data are taken from a study of cytomegalovirus exposure and HLA in healthy donors. The chain has TRBV27 and TRBJ2-7; 9 bases are a match to TRBD1. The clonotype originates from a man aged 40-49 years in good health and CMV-seropositive. Sequenced input: PBMCs. For the CDR3, the DNA is TGTGCCAGCAGTCCTGACAGGGGGGGCTACGAGCAGTACTTC. The encoded protein is CASSPDRGGYEQYF.